This TCR beta chain came from a study of shared clonotypes between healthy human individuals. About the research overall: Three plates were used per donor for CD4 naive, three for CD4 memory, two for CD8 naive and one for CD8 memory.

Measured with immunoSEQ multiplex PCR; TCRdb has only the in-frame clones, and not every one. The sample shows roughly 760,000 clones, around two thirds of them seen only once. CDR3 length: 13 residues. Looked up from germline, CDR1 is MNHEY and CDR2 is SVGAGI. Trimming shortened V by 2 bases and J by 5 bases, and 10 bases separated the two germline ends. The chain recombines TRBV6-5 with TRBJ2-7; tentatively, D is TRBD2 (5 bases). This sequence was found in a woman under 40 in good health. The sequenced sample consisted of memory CD4+ T cells sorted from blood. The subset: CD45RA-negative fraction. The CDR3 DNA reads as TGTGCCAGCAGTTACGGAGACTATCACGAGCAGTACTTC. Its protein is CASSYGDYHEQYF.